The entry below gives a single T cell receptor (beta chain) sequence along with its context. Germline CDR1 and CDR2: SGHRS and YFSETQ. The CDR3 loop spans 15 amino acids. V lost 4 bases, J lost 8 bases, and 7 bases stayed unmatched. This record belongs to a study of graft-versus-host responses after intestinal transplantation. Assay: immunoSEQ multiplex PCR; the TCRdb copy retains only in-frame clones and omits some. The repertoire includes about 25,000 clones, 90% to 95% of them detected once, and around 0.54% sits in the top ten. The source material was PBMCs, sampled 18 days after transplant. This receptor was taken from a human patient who received an intestinal transplant, so some T cells may come from the graft donor. The chain links TRBV5-1 to TRBJ1-6; TRBD1 agrees at 9 bases. CDR3 loop: CASSRRTGEDSPLHF. In nucleotides, the CDR3 is TGCGCCAGCAGCAGGAGGACAGGGGAGGATTCACCCCTCCACTTT.